The clone carrying this TCR beta chain has a count of ten or more. The CDR3 runs to 14 residues. Germline-derived CDR1 and CDR2 are MNHNS and SASEGT. Trimming removed 4 bases at V and 3 bases at J, with 12 bases between. RNA transcripts yielded amplified TCR beta CDR3 regions. The HTBI primer set served for first-round RT-PCR of the TCR CDR3. Each CDR3 protein gets one entry after TCRdb re-called the multiplex PCR reads with MiXCR. The data show almost 250,000 distinct CDR3 sequences, approximately 25% seen once. The sample belongs to a study of T cells in Graves' hyperthyroidism and ophthalmopathy. Study as a whole: It was at initial diagnosis, before any treatment, that peripheral blood was collected.

Any patient presenting with uncontrolled infection, other autoimmune disease, pregnancy or lactation was left out. Clinical symptoms, serum thyroxine, TRAb, thyroid ultrasound and orbital computed tomography informed diagnoses. PBMCs were sourced from roughly 10 ml fresh peripheral blood. Sequenced sample: blood. This receptor was taken from a woman aged 40 to 50 with Graves' ophthalmopathy. The chain links TRBV6-1 to TRBJ1-1; D is uncertain. This chain's CDR3 is CASSVIRSYTEAFF. The CDR3 DNA reads TGTGCCAGCAGTGTAATACGGAGTTACACTGAAGCTTTCTTT.